The clone carrying this T cell receptor (beta chain) was detected ten times or more. Its cognate antigen is unknown. The data belong to a study of T cell repertoires in cytomegalovirus infection. Findings of the study overall: HLA-C-restricted TCR beta clonotypes specific for CMV led the ex vivo response.

TCRdb reanalysed the reads using MiXCR and keeps one entry per CDR3 protein. The table records about 200,000 distinct CDR3 sequences, about a tenth of them present only once. In germline, CDR1 is SGHVS, CDR2 FQNEAQ. Germline trimming cut 7 bases from V and 1 base from J; bases unmatched to any gene: 6. CDR3 length equals 14 residues. The sequenced material came from PBMCs. The chain has TRBV7-8 and TRBJ2-7; the match to TRBD2 covers 8 bases. The sequence derives from a human donor in good health (CMV status not recorded). Some clones in this sample may be carry-over from other donors' samples. CDR3 DNA sequence: TGTGCCAGCAATGACGGGGGGGGATCCTACGAGCAGTACTTC. This codes for CASNDGGGSYEQYF.